This T cell receptor beta chain appears in the sequencing data of a study of T cell repertoires in cytomegalovirus infection. For the study at large: Public TCR beta signatures marked donors with CMV infection and the matching HLA. Study-wide results and limits: Cumulative public TCR beta family frequency identified carriers of CMV plus the relevant HLA. Ex vivo, HLA-C-restricted CMV-specific TCR beta clonotypes prevailed over the rest of the response.

This CDR3 region has 15 residues. Trimming removed 5 bases from V and 4 bases from J, with 15 bases in between. Germline loops: CDR1 SGHVS, CDR2 FNYEAQ. Points on this clonotype: The antigen remains undetermined.

A single record per CDR3 protein comes from TCRdb applying MiXCR to the reads. The sample includes about 440,000 distinct CDR3 sequences, roughly 30% of them seen just once. Sequenced material: PBMCs. This chain connects TRBV7-6 to TRBJ1-5; D might be TRBD1 (6 bases). This clonotype originated in a human donor in good health (CMV status not recorded). Some clones in this sample may be carry-over from other donors' samples. The CDR3 loop is CASSPQGSPNQPQHF. CDR3 DNA: TGTGCCAGCAGCCCCCAGGGGTCCCCGAATCAGCCCCAGCATTTT.